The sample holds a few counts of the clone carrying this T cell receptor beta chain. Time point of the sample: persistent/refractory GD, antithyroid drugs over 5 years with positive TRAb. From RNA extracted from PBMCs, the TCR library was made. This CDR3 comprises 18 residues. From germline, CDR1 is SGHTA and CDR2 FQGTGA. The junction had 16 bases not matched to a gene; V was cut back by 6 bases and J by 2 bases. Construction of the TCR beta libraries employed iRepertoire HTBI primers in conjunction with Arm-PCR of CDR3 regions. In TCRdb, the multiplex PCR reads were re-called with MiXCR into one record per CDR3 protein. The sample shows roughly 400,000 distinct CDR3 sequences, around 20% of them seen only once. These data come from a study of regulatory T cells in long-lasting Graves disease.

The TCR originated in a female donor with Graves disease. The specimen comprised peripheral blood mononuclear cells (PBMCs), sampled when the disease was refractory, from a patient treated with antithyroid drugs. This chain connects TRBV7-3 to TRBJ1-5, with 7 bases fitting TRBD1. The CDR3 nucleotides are TGTGCCAGCAGACTCCGACAACAGGGGACTCAAGGCAATCAGCCCCAGCATTTT. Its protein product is CASRLRQQGTQGNQPQHF.